These 24 T cell receptor beta chains were sequenced from one sample in a study of T cell responses to AZD1222 COVID-19 vaccine. Clones were read by immunoSEQ multiplex PCR, and TCRdb kept only the in-frame ones, dropping some. Counted here are some 150,000 clones, about 94% occurring once; the ten biggest clones make up about 3.7%. Sequencing used peripheral blood, obtained on day 0 of AZD1222 vaccination. The receptors come from an adult in good health.

The chain carries TRBV18 and TRBJ2-1; 8 bases match TRBD2. In germline, CDR1 is KGHSH, CDR2 LQKENI. The CDR3 totals 14 residues. The V and J ends lost 9 bases and 6 bases, in that order; junction bases with no gene match: 10. CDR3 in DNA: TGTGCCAGTAAAATCAGCGGGAGTTCCAATGAGCAGTTCTTC. Protein: CASKISGSSNEQFF.

J is TRBJ2-7 and V is TRBV27; D call uncertain. The ends were cut back, 3 bases at V and 7 bases at J, with 10 bases in the middle. The germline V gene has CDR1 MNHEY and CDR2 SMNVEV (reference sequence). The CDR3 is 12 residues long. The CDR3: CASSFPLGEQYF. CDR3 nucleotide sequence: TGTGCCAGCAGTTTCCCCCTAGGAGAGCAGTACTTC.

The gene calls are TRBV5-1 and TRBJ2-1; D unresolved. Germline loops: CDR1 SGHRS, CDR2 YFSETQ. This CDR3 contains 16 residues. V lost 3 bases and J 0 bases, leaving 13 bases between the germline ends. The CDR3 here is CASSSRKRLSYNEQFF. Written as DNA, the CDR3 is TGCGCCAGCAGCTCCCGAAAGCGACTCTCCTACAATGAGCAGTTCTTC.

The chain links TRBV29-1 to TRBJ2-7, with D hard to call. The germline V gene has CDR1 SQVTM and CDR2 ANQGSEA. Trimming took off 6 bases at V and 3 bases at J, with 12 bases between the two ends. This CDR3 is 12 amino acids long. CDR3 sequence reads: CSVETPSYEQYF. The DNA for the CDR3 is TGCAGCGTCGAGACACCCAGCTACGAGCAGTACTTC.

This clone was picked up one time. V usage is TRBV27 and J usage is TRBJ1-5; D possibly corresponds to TRBD1 (6 bases). V lost 0 bases and J 4 bases, leaving 10 bases between the germline ends. This CDR3 spans 15 amino acids. CDR1 and CDR2 from the germline V gene are MNHEY and SMNVEV (reference sequence). The CDR3: CASSLSGRGNQPQHF. CDR3 nucleotide sequence: TGTGCCAGCAGTTTATCGGGCAGGGGTAATCAGCCCCAGCATTTT.

The chain joins TRBV28 to TRBJ1-2; the match to TRBD1 covers 8 bases. Germline CDR1 and CDR2: MDHEN and SYDVKM. The CDR3 spans 14 residues. V shed 6 bases, J shed 2 bases, and the junction held 5 bases outside the gene matches. The CDR3 DNA reads as TGTGCCAGCAGGGTAGGACAGGGAAACTATGGCTACACCTTC. Protein product: CASRVGQGNYGYTF.

V gene TRBV21-1 combines with J gene TRBJ2-1; the DNA was not used to check the table's D call, TRBD2. TRBV21-1 is shown as a pseudogene. This CDR3 has 16 amino acids. The CDR3 is CASSKAEDHRDNEQFF. The DNA for the CDR3 is TGTGCCAGCAGCAAAGCGGAGGATCATAGGGACAATGAGCAGTTCTTC.

This chain joins TRBV5-4 and TRBJ2-7; 14 bases are a match to TRBD2. The germline gives CDR1 SGHNT, CDR2 YYREEE (reference sequence). The CDR3 length is 16 residues. V shed 4 bases, J shed 3 bases, and the junction held 6 bases outside the gene matches. The chain's CDR3 is CASSPGTSGRGYEQYF. CDR3 sequence (DNA): TGTGCCAGCAGCCCCGGGACTAGCGGGAGAGGCTACGAGCAGTACTTC.

The gene calls are TRBV12-3 or TRBV12-4 and TRBJ2-1, with D unresolved. The CDR3 loop spans 13 amino acids. The V gene lost 8 bases and the J gene lost 0 bases, with 8 bases spanning the gap. This CDR3 is CASVHSSYNEQFF. CDR3 DNA sequence: TGTGCCAGCGTACATAGCTCCTACAATGAGCAGTTCTTC.

The chain combines TRBV19 with TRBJ2-2, with TRBD1 identical over 10 bases. The CDR3 contains 15 residues. V dropped 7 bases and J dropped 4; count of bases not matched to a gene: 6. Germline CDR1 reads LNHDA; CDR2 reads SQIVND (reference sequence). The CDR3 sequence is CASKGGQGPTGELFF. CDR3 in DNA: TGTGCCAGTAAAGGGGGACAGGGGCCCACCGGGGAGCTGTTTTTT.

The chain uses TRBV25-1 and TRBJ2-7, with 7 positions matching TRBD1. Germline V lookup: CDR1 MGHDK, CDR2 SYGVNS. The CDR3 has 16 amino acids. V was pared by 5 bases and J by 4 bases, with 14 bases of the junction left unmatched. CDR3 in amino acids: CASSKVGTGARYEQYF. The CDR3 DNA reads as TGTGCCAGCAGTAAAGTTGGAACAGGGGCAAGATACGAGCAGTACTTC.

The V and J genes are TRBV3-1 (or the pseudogene TRBV3-2) and TRBJ1-5, with D unclear. The V end was cut by 0 bases, the J end by 0 bases, with 6 bases between. CDR1 is LGHDT, CDR2 YNNKEL, per germline (reference sequence). The CDR3 extends over 15 amino acids. The CDR3 protein is CASSQDGNSNQPQHF. CDR3 DNA sequence: TGTGCCAGCAGCCAAGATGGGAATAGCAATCAGCCCCAGCATTTT.

DNA of the CDR3: TGCGCCAGCAGCTTGGGGCGGGACGGGGATACGCAGTATTTT. This gives the protein CASSLGRDGDTQYF. The rearrangement links TRBV5-1 to TRBJ2-3, with D possibly being TRBD2 (6 bases). This CDR3 has 14 residues. Germline loops: CDR1 SGHRS, CDR2 YFSETQ. Trimming removed 0 bases at V and 6 bases at J, with 11 bases between. Drawing the rest from reference TRBV5-1 and TRBJ2-3, the complete variable domain is KAGVTQTPRYLIKTRGQQVTLSCSPISGHRSVSWYQQTPGQGLQFLFEYFSETQRNKGNFPGRFSGRQFSNSRSEMNVSTLELGDSALYLCASSLGRDGDTQYFGPGTRLTVL.

This chain links TRBV7-9 with TRBJ1-2; 8 nucleotides align to TRBD1. The J segment lost 4 bases and the V segment lost 7 bases, leaving 8 bases of the junction unmatched. Per germline, CDR1 SEHNR and CDR2 FQNEAQ (reference sequence). The CDR3 covers 14 residues. The CDR3 is CASNQGAKPYGYTF. DNA for the CDR3: TGTGCCAGCAATCAGGGGGCGAAGCCCTATGGCTACACCTTC. Using reference TRBV7-9 and TRBJ1-2 for the parts outside the CDR3, the full variable domain is DTGVSQNPRHKITKRGQNVTFRCDPISEHNRLYWYRQTLGQGPEFLTYFQNEAQLEKSRLLSDRFSAERPKGSFSTLEIQRTEQGDSAMYLCASNQGAKPYGYTFGSGTRLTVV.

This chain joins TRBV2 and TRBJ2-5, with D tentatively TRBD2 (6 bases). The CDR3 spans 13 residues. Per the germline V gene, CDR1 is SNHLY and CDR2 is FYNNEI. V lost 7 bases and J lost 4, with 13 bases in between. CDR3 bases: TGTGCCAGCAATGTTGGAGGGATAGAGACCCAGTACTTC. Protein sequence: CASNVGGIETQYF.

V gene TRBV18 combines with J gene TRBJ2-3, with D uncertain. Looked up from germline, CDR1 is KGHSH and CDR2 is LQKENI. The CDR3 runs to 14 residues. The V gene lost 3 bases and the J gene lost 1 base, with 8 bases spanning the gap. The CDR3 loop is CASSPNPGTDTQYF. The CDR3 DNA reads TGTGCCAGCTCACCTAATCCCGGCACAGATACGCAGTATTTT.

The V call is TRBV5-1, the J call TRBJ1-1; D unclear. The V end lost 6 bases, the J end lost 1 base, and 10 bases lay between the germline ends. CDR3 length: 13 amino acids. Germline assignment: CDR1 SGHRS and CDR2 YFSETQ. The CDR3 DNA follows: TGCGCCAGCAATCCCGACGGGAACACTGAAGCTTTCTTT. This translates into CASNPDGNTEAFF.

The rearrangement joins TRBV6-2 or TRBV6-3 to TRBJ2-5, with a possible D match to TRBD1 (5 bases). Germline CDR1 MNHEY, CDR2 SVGEGT. Trimming took off 2 bases at V and 0 bases at J, with 13 bases between the two ends. The CDR3 totals 16 residues. The CDR3 is CASSYPFGRDQETQYF. CDR3 bases: TGTGCCAGCAGTTACCCGTTCGGCAGGGACCAAGAGACCCAGTACTTC.

This sequence joins TRBV7-2 and TRBJ2-7; 12 bases match TRBD2. The CDR3 consists of 14 residues. Per the germline V gene, CDR1 is SGHTA and CDR2 is FQGNSA. After removal of 6 bases from V and 3 bases from J, the junction contained 3 bases not matched to a gene. As DNA, the CDR3 is TGTGCCAGCAGAACGGGACTAGCGGGCTACGAGCAGTACTTC. Translating gives CASRTGLAGYEQYF.

The chain joins TRBV11-1 to TRBJ1-2; D gene uncertain. CDR1 and CDR2 from the germline V gene are SGHAT and FQDESV (reference sequence). Trimming removed 3 bases from V and 5 bases from J, with 16 bases in between. The CDR3 length is 15 residues. CDR3 protein: CASSFENSRRYGYTF. CDR3 coding DNA: TGTGCCAGCAGCTTCGAAAATAGTCGTCGATATGGCTACACCTTC.

The chain recombines TRBV30 with TRBJ2-7, with 7 positions matching TRBD1. CDR1 is GTSNPN and CDR2 is SVGIG in the germline V gene (reference sequence). V gave up 3 bases and J gave up 6 bases; unmatched junction bases: 5. This CDR3 comprises 12 residues. The CDR3 reads CAWSPTGAEQYF. CDR3 sequence (DNA): TGTGCCTGGAGCCCCACAGGGGCCGAGCAGTACTTC.

This rearrangement joins TRBV27 to TRBJ1-2; D is possibly TRBD1 (5 bases). The CDR3 length is 13 residues. The V gene's germline CDR1 is MNHEY and CDR2 SMNVEV (reference sequence). Deletions cut 3 bases from V and 5 bases from J, with 10 bases between. The chain's CDR3 is CASSFQGRYGYTF. The CDR3 bases are TGTGCCAGCAGTTTCCAGGGTCGGTATGGCTACACCTTC.

The chain links TRBV2 to TRBJ1-2, with a weak D call TRBD1 (5 bases). Per germline, CDR1 SNHLY and CDR2 FYNNEI. This CDR3 contains 14 residues. The V end was cut by 4 bases, the J end by 0 bases, with 9 bases between. The CDR3 DNA follows: TGTGCCAGCAGTGCTTGGGGCGCTAACTATGGCTACACCTTC. Its protein is CASSAWGANYGYTF. Together with reference TRBV2 and TRBJ1-2, the CDR3 gives the full variable domain: EPEVTQTPSHQVTQMGQEVILRCVPISNHLYFYWYRQILGQKVEFLVSFYNNEISEKSEIFDDQFSVERPDGSNFTLKIRSTKLEDSAMYFCASSAWGANYGYTFGSGTRLTVV.

The gene calls are TRBV28 and TRBJ1-2; weak D call: TRBD1 (5 bases). The CDR3 is 16 residues long. V was trimmed by 2 bases and J by 5 bases, leaving 18 bases between them. Germline loops: CDR1 MDHEN, CDR2 SYDVKM. The CDR3 bases are TGTGCCAGCAGTTTAGGTGGTGGGGGTGCTAGGTATGGCTACACCTTC. Its translation is CASSLGGGGARYGYTF.